The 12 T cell receptor beta chains presented below share a single source sample, sequenced in a study of monozygotic twins with inflammatory bowel disease. TCRdb reworked the 5' RACE reads into one entry per CDR3 protein, no DNA. Its listing shows some 300,000 distinct CDR3 sequences. Specimen: blood. These receptors were obtained from a human donor with ulcerative colitis or Crohn's disease, or a healthy co-twin of an affected twin (not recorded which).

CDR3 protein: CASRTGQGTGELFF. This sequence joins TRBV5-1 and TRBJ2-2; lacking DNA, the TRBD1 call made by TCRdb goes unchecked. The CDR3 is 14 residues long. Germline V gene lookup returns CDR1 SGHRS and CDR2 YFSETQ.

The V call is TRBV2, the J call TRBJ2-7; TCRdb picks TRBD1, but there is no DNA to check that call. Per germline, CDR1 SNHLY and CDR2 FYNNEI. This CDR3 has 18 amino acids. The CDR3 reads CASRPLGVRGRSIHEQYF.

The chain joins TRBV5-1 to TRBJ1-4. CDR3 length equals 15 residues. Germline CDR1 reads SGHRS; CDR2 reads YFSETQ. CDR3 loop: CASSTSSSRSEKLFF. Based on the CDR3 plus reference TRBV5-1 and TRBJ1-4, the full variable domain is KAGVTQTPRYLIKTRGQQVTLSCSPISGHRSVSWYQQTPGQGLQFLFEYFSETQRNKGNFPGRFSGRQFSNSRSEMNVSTLELGDSALYLCASSTSSSRSEKLFFGSGTQLSVL.

This sequence joins TRBV2 and TRBJ2-2; TCRdb reports TRBD1, a call that lacks DNA to check it against. This CDR3 is built from 15 residues. Germline-derived CDR1 and CDR2 are SNHLY and FYNNEI. This chain's CDR3 is CASSGPGTNTGELFF.

The gene calls are TRBV5-1 and TRBJ1-2; TCRdb returns TRBD1, unconfirmable since there is no DNA. This CDR3 comprises 16 residues. The germline V gene encodes CDR1 SGHRS and CDR2 YFSETQ. The CDR3 region is CASSLQFKTRYYGYTF.

V is TRBV15 and J is TRBJ2-5; checking the TCRdb D call of TRBD2 is not possible without DNA. This CDR3 is built from 16 residues. Per germline, CDR1 LNHNV and CDR2 YYDKDF (reference sequence). The CDR3 sequence is CATSRSVVRADETQYF.

The chain carries TRBV20-1 and TRBJ2-5; the D call of TRBD2 rests on TCRdb alone, since no DNA is present to check it. CDR1 and CDR2 (germline): DFQATT, SNEGSKA (reference sequence). The CDR3 has 16 amino acids. The CDR3 spells CSAIGGGLAGEETQYF.

The CDR3 region is CASSFDGLIRNEQFF. This chain links TRBV27 with TRBJ2-1; TCRdb proposes TRBD2, but this gene call is untestable without DNA. CDR1 and CDR2 from the germline V gene are MNHEY and SMNVEV (reference sequence). CDR3 size: 15 residues.

The chain uses TRBV5-1 and TRBJ1-5; without DNA, the TCRdb call of TRBD1 cannot be checked. The length of the CDR3 is 14 residues. Germline values: CDR1 SGHRS, CDR2 YFSETQ. The CDR3 region is CASSLGQANQPQHF.

The chain uses TRBV30 and TRBJ2-4; lacking DNA, the TRBD1 call made by TCRdb goes unchecked. The V gene's germline CDR1 is GTSNPN and CDR2 SVGIG (reference sequence). CDR3 length: 13 residues. This CDR3 reads CAWRPDRKNIQYF.

The J gene is TRBJ1-4, the V gene TRBV11-2; no DNA is available, so the TRBD1 call from TCRdb remains unchecked. Germline lookup yields CDR1 SGHAT and CDR2 FQNNGV. This CDR3 is built from 16 residues. CDR3 loop: CASSLVSKGQREKLFF.

The chain is built from TRBV29-1 and TRBJ1-2; TCRdb gives TRBD1 as the D gene, but with no DNA this cannot be confirmed. Germline V gene data show CDR1 as SQVTM and CDR2 as ANQGSEA. The CDR3 is made up of 14 amino acids. The CDR3 here is CSVEERGGACGYTF.